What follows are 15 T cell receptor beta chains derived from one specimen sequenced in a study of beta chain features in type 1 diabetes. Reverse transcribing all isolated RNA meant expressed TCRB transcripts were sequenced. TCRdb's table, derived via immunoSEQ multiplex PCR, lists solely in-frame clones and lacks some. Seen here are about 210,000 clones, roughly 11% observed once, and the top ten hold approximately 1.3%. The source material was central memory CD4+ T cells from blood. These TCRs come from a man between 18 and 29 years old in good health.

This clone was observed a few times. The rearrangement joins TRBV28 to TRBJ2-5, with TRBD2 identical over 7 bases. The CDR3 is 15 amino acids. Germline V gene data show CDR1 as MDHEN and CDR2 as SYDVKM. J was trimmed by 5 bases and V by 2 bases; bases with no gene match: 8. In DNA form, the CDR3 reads TGTGCCAGCAGTTTAGGGACTACCCTCGGGGAGACCCAGTACTTC. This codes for CASSLGTTLGETQYF.

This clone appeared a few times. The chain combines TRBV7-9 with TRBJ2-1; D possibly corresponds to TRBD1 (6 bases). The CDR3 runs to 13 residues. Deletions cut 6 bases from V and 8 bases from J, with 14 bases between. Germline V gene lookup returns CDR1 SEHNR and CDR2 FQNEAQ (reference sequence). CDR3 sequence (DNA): TGTGCCAGCAGACAAACAGGGAGCGATGAGCAGTTCTTC. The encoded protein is CASRQTGSDEQFF.

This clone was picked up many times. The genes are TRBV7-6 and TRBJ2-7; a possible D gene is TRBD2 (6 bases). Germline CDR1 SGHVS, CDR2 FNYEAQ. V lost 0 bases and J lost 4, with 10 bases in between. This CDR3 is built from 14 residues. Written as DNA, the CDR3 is TGTGCCAGCAGCTTAGCCCGGGGGATGTACGAGCAGTACTTC. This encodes CASSLARGMYEQYF.

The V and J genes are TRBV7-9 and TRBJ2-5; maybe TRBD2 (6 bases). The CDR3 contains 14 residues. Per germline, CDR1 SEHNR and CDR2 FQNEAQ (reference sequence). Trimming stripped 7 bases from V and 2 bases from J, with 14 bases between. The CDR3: CASMEGNRQETQYF. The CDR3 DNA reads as TGTGCCAGCATGGAGGGAAACAGGCAAGAGACCCAGTACTTC.

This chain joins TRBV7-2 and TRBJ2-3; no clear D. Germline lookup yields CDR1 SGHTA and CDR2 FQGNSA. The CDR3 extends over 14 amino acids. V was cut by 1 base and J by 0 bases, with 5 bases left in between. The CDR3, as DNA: TGTGCCAGCAGCTTAGGACCCAGCACAGATACGCAGTATTTT. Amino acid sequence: CASSLGPSTDTQYF.

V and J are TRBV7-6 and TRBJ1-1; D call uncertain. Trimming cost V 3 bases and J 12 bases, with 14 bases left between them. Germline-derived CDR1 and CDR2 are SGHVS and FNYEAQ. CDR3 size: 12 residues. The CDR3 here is CASSLLGRDPFF. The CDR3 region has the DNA TGTGCCAGCAGCTTGCTTGGCAGAGACCCTTTCTTT.

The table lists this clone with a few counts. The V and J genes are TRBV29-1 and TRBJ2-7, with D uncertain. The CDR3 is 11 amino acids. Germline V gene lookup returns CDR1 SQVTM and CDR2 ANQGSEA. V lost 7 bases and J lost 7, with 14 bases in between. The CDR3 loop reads CSAYMLREQYF. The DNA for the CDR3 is TGCAGCGCCTATATGCTCCGGGAGCAGTACTTC.

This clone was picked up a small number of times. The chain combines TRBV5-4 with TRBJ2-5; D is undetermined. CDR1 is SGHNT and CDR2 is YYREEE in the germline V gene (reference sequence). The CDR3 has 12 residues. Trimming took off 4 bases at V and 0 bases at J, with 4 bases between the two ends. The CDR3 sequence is CASSPNQETQYF. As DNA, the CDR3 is TGTGCCAGCAGCCCAAACCAAGAGACCCAGTACTTC.

The CDR3 bases are TGTGCCAGCAGCGTAGGGGATCCGGAGAATGAAAAACTGTTTTTT. Amino acids: CASSVGDPENEKLFF. The chain combines TRBV9 with TRBJ1-4; D gene unclear. The length of the CDR3 is 15 residues. Germline V gene lookup returns CDR1 SGDLS and CDR2 YYNGEE. Between the trimmed V and J ends, which lost 0 bases and 5 bases, there was a span of 11 bases.

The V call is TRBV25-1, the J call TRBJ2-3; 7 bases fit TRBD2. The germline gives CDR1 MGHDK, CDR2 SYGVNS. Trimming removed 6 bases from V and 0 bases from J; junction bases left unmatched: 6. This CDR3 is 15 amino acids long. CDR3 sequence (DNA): TGTGCCAGCAGGTCTAGCGGCTCTAGCACAGATACGCAGTATTTT. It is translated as CASRSSGSSTDTQYF.

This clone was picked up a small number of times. The CDR3 nucleotides read TGTGCCACCCAACTAGCGGCCCTCTCCTACAATGAGCAGTTCTTC. It translates to CATQLAALSYNEQFF. The V and J genes are TRBV15 and TRBJ2-1; 8 bases line up with TRBD2. This CDR3 spans 15 amino acids. Germline values: CDR1 LNHNV, CDR2 YYDKDF (reference sequence). The J segment lost 0 bases and the V segment lost 8 bases, leaving 6 bases of the junction unmatched.

The DNA for the CDR3 is TGTGCCAGCAGTTTCCAGATGAACACTGAAGCTTTCTTT. Protein sequence: CASSFQMNTEAFF. The chain is built from TRBV6-5 and TRBJ1-1; D uncertain. V lost 4 bases to trimming and J lost 0 bases, with 6 bases between them. The length of the CDR3 is 13 residues. CDR1 is MNHEY, CDR2 SVGAGI, per germline.

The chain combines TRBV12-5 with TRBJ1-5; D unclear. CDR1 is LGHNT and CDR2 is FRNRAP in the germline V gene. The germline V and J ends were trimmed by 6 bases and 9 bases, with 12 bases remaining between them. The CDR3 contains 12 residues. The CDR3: CASGPPVGPQHF. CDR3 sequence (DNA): TGTGCTAGTGGCCCCCCTGTCGGGCCCCAGCATTTT.

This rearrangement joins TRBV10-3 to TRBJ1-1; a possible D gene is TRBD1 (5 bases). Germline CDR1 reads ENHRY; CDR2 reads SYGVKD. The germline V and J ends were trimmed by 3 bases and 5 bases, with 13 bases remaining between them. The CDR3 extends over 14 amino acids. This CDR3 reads CAISDPGRQTEAFF. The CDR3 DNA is TGTGCCATCAGTGATCCGGGGCGACAGACTGAAGCTTTCTTT.

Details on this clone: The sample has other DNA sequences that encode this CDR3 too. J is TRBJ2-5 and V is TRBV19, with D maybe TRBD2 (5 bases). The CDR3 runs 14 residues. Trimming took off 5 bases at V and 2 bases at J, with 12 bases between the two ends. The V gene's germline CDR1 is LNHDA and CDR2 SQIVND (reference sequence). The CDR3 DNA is TGTGCCAGTAGTCCAGGTCCGGGGCAAGAGACCCAGTACTTC. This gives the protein CASSPGPGQETQYF.